This TCR beta chain was recorded in a study of CXCR3-negative and CXCR3-positive naive CD8 T cells. Findings and caveats of the study: Researchers report that CXCR3-positive naive cells carry more hydrophobic TRB CDR3s than CXCR3-negative naive cells.

UMI labels and 5' RACE were used to prepare the TRB cDNA libraries. TCRdb re-called the 5' RACE reads; every CDR3 protein appears as one record, without DNA. This table lists approximately 100,000 distinct CDR3 sequences. In regard to this clonotype: Its antigen is not identified.

The germline gives CDR1 SGHDN, CDR2 FVKESK. This CDR3 is built from 16 residues. The clonotype comes from a human donor in good health. Some clones in this sample may be carry-over from other donors' samples. Sequencing was done on a sample of naive CXCR3+ CD8+ T cells from blood. Subset here: CD45RO-CCR7+CD27+CD95- naive CD8+ T cells expressing CXCR3 (TNR3+). The chain links TRBV14 to TRBJ2-3; the D call from TCRdb, TRBD1, cannot be confirmed without DNA. This CDR3 is CASSWTGWAVTDTQYF.